The 23 T cell receptor beta chains presented below share a single source sample, sequenced in a study of response to subunit inactivated influenza vaccine. From the RT-PCR reads, TCRdb called clonotypes with MiXCR, one entry per CDR3 protein. The sample consists of 300,000 to 350,000 distinct CDR3 sequences, about 20% of them appearing once. The starting material was PBMCs from blood, obtained about 19 months after vaccination. Source of these receptors: a man aged 45 to 75 who received an inactivated influenza vaccine.

This clonotype was observed a handful of times. The chain links TRBV20-1 to TRBJ2-3, with 8 bases that match TRBD2. The CDR3 is made up of 13 amino acids. J was trimmed by 5 bases and V by 5 bases; bases with no gene match: 6. In germline, CDR1 is DFQATT, CDR2 SNEGSKA (reference sequence). As DNA, the CDR3 is TGCAGTGCTGAAGCGGGAGCTGTAGATACGCAGTATTTT. Amino acid sequence: CSAEAGAVDTQYF.

CDR3: CSARDISDSYNEQFF. The CDR3 DNA reads as TGCAGTGCTAGAGATATTAGCGACTCCTACAATGAGCAGTTCTTC. The chain combines TRBV20-1 with TRBJ2-1, with TRBD2 as a possible D gene (5 bases). Trimming took off 0 bases at V and 0 bases at J, with 9 bases between the two ends. The germline CDR1 and CDR2 sequences are DFQATT and SNEGSKA (reference sequence). The CDR3 loop spans 15 amino acids.

This clonotype has just a few counts. This rearrangement joins TRBV12-3 or TRBV12-4 to TRBJ1-2, with a possible D match to TRBD1 (6 bases). CDR3 size: 14 residues. Trimming cost V 4 bases and J 4 bases, with 13 bases left between them. The CDR3 DNA reads TGTGCCAGCAGTTCCTCATGGGGGGCCTATGGCTACACCTTC. Its translation is CASSSSWGAYGYTF.

This clonotype has just a few counts. The genes are TRBV7-2 and TRBJ1-6; 7 bases fit TRBD1. Germline V lookup: CDR1 SGHTA, CDR2 FQGNSA. This CDR3 comprises 16 residues. The J segment lost 6 bases and the V segment lost 4 bases, leaving 9 bases of the junction unmatched. This CDR3 is CASSSQGYLSNSPLHF. CDR3 in DNA: TGTGCCAGCAGCTCACAGGGGTATCTAAGTAATTCACCCCTCCACTTT.

The chain couples TRBV10-3 to TRBJ2-2; 8 nucleotides match TRBD2. CDR1 is ENHRY and CDR2 is SYGVKD in the germline V gene. V dropped 6 bases and J dropped 0; count of bases not matched to a gene: 3. The CDR3 runs 15 residues. Here the CDR3 reads CAIRTSGANTGELFF. CDR3 nucleotides: TGTGCCATCAGAACTAGCGGCGCGAACACCGGGGAGCTGTTTTTT.

V usage is TRBV14 and J usage is TRBJ1-2; D remains ambiguous. The CDR3 sequence is 13 residues long. Germline V lookup: CDR1 SGHDN, CDR2 FVKESK. The V end lost 2 bases, the J end lost 2 bases, and 6 bases lay between the germline ends. This CDR3 is CASSQFRNYGYTF. CDR3 nucleotide sequence: TGTGCCAGCAGCCAATTCCGCAACTATGGCTACACCTTC.

The V gene is TRBV12-3 or TRBV12-4, the J gene TRBJ2-1, with D possibly being TRBD2 (6 bases). The CDR3 contains 15 residues. Between the trimmed V and J ends, which lost 3 bases and 3 bases, there was a span of 12 bases. CDR3 protein: CASSFGGRYYNEQFF. The CDR3 DNA reads as TGTGCCAGCAGTTTCGGAGGGAGGTACTACAATGAGCAGTTCTTC.

The chain couples TRBV7-9 to TRBJ2-4; D possibly corresponds to TRBD2 (6 bases). Germline CDR1 and CDR2: SEHNR and FQNEAQ (reference sequence). The CDR3 is 15 residues long. The ends were cut back, 2 bases at V and 4 bases at J, with 12 bases in the middle. CDR3 in DNA: TGTGCCAGCAGCTTAACGCCTCGGGGGAAAAACATTCAGTACTTC. The encoded protein is CASSLTPRGKNIQYF. Based on the CDR3 plus reference TRBV7-9 and TRBJ2-4, the full variable domain is DTGVSQNPRHKITKRGQNVTFRCDPISEHNRLYWYRQTLGQGPEFLTYFQNEAQLEKSRLLSDRFSAERPKGSFSTLEIQRTEQGDSAMYLCASSLTPRGKNIQYFGAGTRLSVL.

This clonotype has at least ten counts. The CDR3 nucleotides are TGTGCCAGCAGCCAGAGAACTGGCAATCGGGGTAACTATGGCTACACCTTC. It is translated as CASSQRTGNRGNYGYTF. This chain connects TRBV11-2 to TRBJ1-2, with D unresolved. Germline lookup yields CDR1 SGHAT and CDR2 FQNNGV. The CDR3 loop spans 17 amino acids. Trimming cost V 5 bases and J 1 base, with 20 bases left between them.

This clonotype was detected a few times. A single base separates this from a much larger clone, so it may be a read error. The chain has TRBV12-3 or TRBV12-4 and TRBJ1-1, with D hard to call. The CDR3 has 18 amino acids. CDR3 in DNA: TGTGCCTGCAGTTTAGCTCGAGGTTATGGCACCCCGAACACTGAAGCTTTCTTT. This codes for CACSLARGYGTPNTEAFF.

This clonotype has only a few counts. This chain joins TRBV20-1 and TRBJ2-5; TRBD1 agrees at 7 bases. CDR3 size: 14 residues. The germline V gene has CDR1 DFQATT and CDR2 SNEGSKA (reference sequence). V was pared by 7 bases and J by 1 base, with 9 bases of the junction left unmatched. This CDR3 is CSGFPRTGQETQYF. The CDR3 DNA reads as TGCAGTGGATTCCCCCGGACAGGCCAAGAGACCCAGTACTTC.

V and J are TRBV4-3 and TRBJ2-2, with a possible D match to TRBD2 (5 bases). V lost 0 bases and J lost 5, with 22 bases in between. Germline V CDR1 and CDR2: LGHNA, YSLEER. CDR3 size: 19 residues. Written as DNA, the CDR3 is TGCGCCAGCAGCCAAGATGGTTTCTCCCCCCAAACGGGAACCGGGGAGCTGTTTTTT. Protein sequence: CASSQDGFSPQTGTGELFF.

This chain joins TRBV28 and TRBJ2-3; tentatively, D is TRBD1 (6 bases). This CDR3 has 13 amino acids. Trimming left V 6 bases short and J 4 bases short, with 11 bases between. CDR1 is MDHEN and CDR2 is SYDVKM in the germline V gene. The chain's CDR3 is CASSQQGPDTQYF. CDR3 bases: TGTGCCAGCAGCCAGCAGGGGCCAGATACGCAGTATTTT.

This clonotype appeared many times. The J gene is TRBJ1-2, the V gene TRBV5-1; TRBD1 matches 10 bases. This CDR3 spans 18 amino acids. Germline assignment: CDR1 SGHRS and CDR2 YFSETQ. V shed 3 bases, J shed 4 bases, and the junction held 15 bases outside the gene matches. The CDR3 sequence: CASSSVPGQGISGYGYTF. CDR3 sequence (DNA): TGCGCCAGCAGCTCCGTCCCGGGACAGGGGATTTCTGGCTATGGCTACACCTTC.

The rearrangement joins TRBV5-6 to TRBJ1-3; D call uncertain. Germline V CDR1 and CDR2: SGHDT, YYEEEE. This CDR3 is built from 15 residues. V was clipped by 0 bases and J by 0 bases, with 7 bases between them. CDR3 coding DNA: TGTGCCAGCAGCTTGGGGCCTGCCTCTGGAAACACCATATATTTT. Its protein product is CASSLGPASGNTIYF.

This clonotype was seen only once. The chain carries TRBV27 and TRBJ2-1, with a weak D call TRBD2 (6 bases). Germline V gene data show CDR1 as MNHEY and CDR2 as SMNVEV (reference sequence). V lost 1 base, J lost 4 bases, and 14 bases lay in between. The CDR3 contains 16 residues. CDR3 bases: TGTGCCAGCAGTTTATGGCTAGCGCTTGATTACAATGAGCAGTTCTTC. Protein sequence: CASSLWLALDYNEQFF.

In its sample, this clonotype was seen a few times. The CDR3 nucleotides read TGTGCCATCAGTGCCGAACCTAGCGGGGGGGGAGATACGCAGTATTTT. Its translation: CAISAEPSGGGDTQYF. This rearrangement joins TRBV10-3 to TRBJ2-3; 12 nucleotides match TRBD2. Trimming cost V 4 bases and J 5 bases; bases outside gene matches: 7. This CDR3 spans 16 amino acids. The germline gives CDR1 ENHRY, CDR2 SYGVKD.

The rearrangement joins TRBV4-1 to TRBJ2-3; 7 bases fit TRBD2. V lost 2 bases, J lost 0 bases, and 2 bases stayed unmatched. Germline V CDR1 and CDR2: MGHRA, YSYEKL. The CDR3 is 15 residues long. The CDR3 nucleotides read TGCGCCAGCAGCCAATTCGGGGGGAGCACAGATACGCAGTATTTT. Protein sequence: CASSQFGGSTDTQYF.

The J gene is TRBJ2-4, the V gene TRBV9; 8 bases align to TRBD2. The CDR3 contains 13 residues. CDR1 and CDR2 from the germline V gene are SGDLS and YYNGEE. Trimming took 0 bases from V and 12 from J; bases not matched to a gene: 5. The CDR3 spells CASSVEAGGTQYF. CDR3 nucleotides: TGTGCCAGCAGCGTAGAGGCGGGAGGCACTCAGTACTTC.

V gene TRBV2 combines with J gene TRBJ2-2, with TRBD2 matching 7 bases. CDR1 and CDR2 from the germline V gene are SNHLY and FYNNEI. The CDR3 spans 13 residues. With V trimmed by 3 bases and J by 6 bases, 1 base remained unmatched. CDR3 sequence reads: CASSDGLAGELFF. The CDR3 DNA is TGTGCCAGCAGTGATGGACTAGCCGGGGAGCTGTTTTTT.

This clonotype occurred a few times. The CDR3 nucleotides read TGCAGTGCTAGACAGCTAGCGGGAGGGCACACCGGGGAGCTGTTTTTT. Its translation is CSARQLAGGHTGELFF. The chain is built from TRBV20-1 and TRBJ2-2; 12 nucleotides match TRBD2. This CDR3 is built from 16 residues. Germline assignment: CDR1 DFQATT and CDR2 SNEGSKA (reference sequence). V gave up 2 bases and J gave up 3 bases; unmatched junction bases: 4.

This clonotype was found a few times. The V gene is TRBV20-1, the J gene TRBJ2-3; D gene ambiguous. The V end lost 1 base, the J end lost 6 bases, and 14 bases lay between the germline ends. Germline V CDR1 and CDR2: DFQATT, SNEGSKA (reference sequence). The CDR3 consists of 14 residues. CDR3 amino acids: CSARVTTGTDTQYF. In DNA form, the CDR3 reads TGCAGTGCTAGAGTTACGACCGGTACCGATACGCAGTATTTT.

This clonotype showed up just a few times. The CDR3 region is CASSPTGSNTEAFF. The CDR3, as DNA: TGCGCCAGCAGCCCGACAGGGTCGAACACTGAAGCTTTCTTT. The chain recombines TRBV5-1 with TRBJ1-1, with 7 bases that match TRBD1. V shed 4 bases and J 1 base; nucleotides not matched to a gene: 4. There are 14 residues in the CDR3. CDR1 and CDR2 from the germline V gene are SGHRS and YFSETQ.